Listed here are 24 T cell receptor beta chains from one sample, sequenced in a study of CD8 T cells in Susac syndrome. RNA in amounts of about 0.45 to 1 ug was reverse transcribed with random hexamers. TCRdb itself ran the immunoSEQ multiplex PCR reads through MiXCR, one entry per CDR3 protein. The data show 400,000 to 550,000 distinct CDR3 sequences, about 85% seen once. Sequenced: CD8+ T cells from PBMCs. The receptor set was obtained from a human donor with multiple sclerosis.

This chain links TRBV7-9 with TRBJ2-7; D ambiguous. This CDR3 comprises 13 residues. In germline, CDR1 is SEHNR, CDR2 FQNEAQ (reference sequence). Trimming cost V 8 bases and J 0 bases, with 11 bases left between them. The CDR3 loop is CASALWSSYEQYF. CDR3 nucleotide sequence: TGTGCCAGCGCCCTCTGGAGCTCCTACGAGCAGTACTTC.

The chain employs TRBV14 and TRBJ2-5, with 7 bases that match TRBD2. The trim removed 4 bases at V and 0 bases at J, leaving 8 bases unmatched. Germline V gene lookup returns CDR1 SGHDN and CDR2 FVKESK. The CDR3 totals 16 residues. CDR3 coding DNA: TGTGCCAGCAGCCCCGACCCAGCGGGGAACCAAGAGACCCAGTACTTC. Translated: CASSPDPAGNQETQYF.

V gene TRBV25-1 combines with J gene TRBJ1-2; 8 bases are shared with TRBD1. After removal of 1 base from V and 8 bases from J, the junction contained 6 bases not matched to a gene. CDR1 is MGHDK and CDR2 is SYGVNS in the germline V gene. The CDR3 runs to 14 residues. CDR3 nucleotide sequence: TGTGCCAGCAGTGAATTGACAGGGGAGGACGGCTACACCTTC. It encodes CASSELTGEDGYTF.

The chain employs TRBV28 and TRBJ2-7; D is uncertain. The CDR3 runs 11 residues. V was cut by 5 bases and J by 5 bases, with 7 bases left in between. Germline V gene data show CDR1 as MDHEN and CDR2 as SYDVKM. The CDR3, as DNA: TGTGCCAGCAGTACAGCTAACGAGCAGTACTTC. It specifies CASSTANEQYF.

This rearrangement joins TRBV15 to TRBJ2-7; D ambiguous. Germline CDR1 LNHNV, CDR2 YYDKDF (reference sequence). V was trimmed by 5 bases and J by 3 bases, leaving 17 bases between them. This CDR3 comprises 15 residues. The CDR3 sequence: CATSLGKVGFYEQYF. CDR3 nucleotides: TGTGCCACCAGCCTAGGGAAGGTCGGGTTCTACGAGCAGTACTTC.

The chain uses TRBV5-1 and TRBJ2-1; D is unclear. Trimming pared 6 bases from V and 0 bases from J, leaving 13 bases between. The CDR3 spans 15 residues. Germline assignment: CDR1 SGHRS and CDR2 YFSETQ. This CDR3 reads CASKGHTSSYNEQFF. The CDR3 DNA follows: TGCGCCAGCAAAGGGCATACAAGCTCCTACAATGAGCAGTTCTTC.

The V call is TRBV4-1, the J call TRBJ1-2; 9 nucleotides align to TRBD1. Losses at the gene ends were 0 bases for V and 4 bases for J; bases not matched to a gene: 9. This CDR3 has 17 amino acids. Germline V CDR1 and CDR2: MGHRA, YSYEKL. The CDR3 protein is CASSQEGQGLIPYGYTF. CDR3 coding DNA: TGCGCCAGCAGCCAAGAGGGACAGGGCTTAATCCCCTATGGCTACACCTTC.

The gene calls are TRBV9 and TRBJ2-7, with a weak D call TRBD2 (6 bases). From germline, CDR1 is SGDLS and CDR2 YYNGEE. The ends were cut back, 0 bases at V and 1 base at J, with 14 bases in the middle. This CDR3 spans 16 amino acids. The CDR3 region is CASSVDRHGGSYEQYF. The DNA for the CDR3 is TGTGCCAGCAGCGTAGATCGACACGGGGGATCCTACGAGCAGTACTTC.

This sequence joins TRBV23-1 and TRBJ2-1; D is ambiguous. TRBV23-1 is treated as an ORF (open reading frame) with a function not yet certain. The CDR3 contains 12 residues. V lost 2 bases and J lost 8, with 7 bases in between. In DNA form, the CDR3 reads TGCGCCAGCAGTCAAGGGTTTCATGAGCAGTTCTTC. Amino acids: CASSQGFHEQFF.

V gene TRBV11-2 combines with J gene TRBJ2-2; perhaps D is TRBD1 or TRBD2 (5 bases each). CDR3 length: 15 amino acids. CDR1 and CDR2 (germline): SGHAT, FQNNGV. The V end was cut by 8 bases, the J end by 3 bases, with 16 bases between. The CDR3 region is CASLMRGWHTGELFF. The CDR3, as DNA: TGTGCCAGCCTGATGAGGGGCTGGCACACCGGGGAGCTGTTTTTT.

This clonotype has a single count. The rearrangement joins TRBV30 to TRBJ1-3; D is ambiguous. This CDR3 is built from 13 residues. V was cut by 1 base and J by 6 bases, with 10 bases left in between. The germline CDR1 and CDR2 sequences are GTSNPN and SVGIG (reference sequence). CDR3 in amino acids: CAWSDGQPNTIYF. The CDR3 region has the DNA TGTGCCTGGAGTGACGGGCAGCCAAACACCATATATTTT. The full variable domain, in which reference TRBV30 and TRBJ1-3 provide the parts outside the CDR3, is SQTIHQWPATLVQPVGSPLSLECTVEGTSNPNLYWYRQAAGRGLQLLFYSVGIGQISSEVPQNLSASRPQDRQFILSSKKLLLSDSGFYLCAWSDGQPNTIYFGEGSWLTVV.

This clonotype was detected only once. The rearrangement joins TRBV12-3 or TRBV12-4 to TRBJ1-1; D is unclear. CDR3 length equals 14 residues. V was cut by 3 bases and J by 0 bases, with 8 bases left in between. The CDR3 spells CASSFSVMNTEAFF. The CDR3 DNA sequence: TGTGCCAGCAGTTTTTCGGTCATGAACACTGAAGCTTTCTTT.

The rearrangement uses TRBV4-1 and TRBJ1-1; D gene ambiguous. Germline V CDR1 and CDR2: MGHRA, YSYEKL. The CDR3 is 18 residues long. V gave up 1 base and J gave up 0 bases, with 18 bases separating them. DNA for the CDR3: TGCGCCAGCAGCCAAGGAGGTGGGCGGTACGCGATGAACACTGAAGCTTTCTTT. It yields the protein CASSQGGGRYAMNTEAFF.

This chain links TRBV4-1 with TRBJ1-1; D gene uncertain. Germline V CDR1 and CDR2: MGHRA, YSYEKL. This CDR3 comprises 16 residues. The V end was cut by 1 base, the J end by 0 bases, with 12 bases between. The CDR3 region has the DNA TGCGCCAGCAGCCAAGTAACAGAATTAATGAACACTGAAGCTTTCTTT. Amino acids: CASSQVTELMNTEAFF.

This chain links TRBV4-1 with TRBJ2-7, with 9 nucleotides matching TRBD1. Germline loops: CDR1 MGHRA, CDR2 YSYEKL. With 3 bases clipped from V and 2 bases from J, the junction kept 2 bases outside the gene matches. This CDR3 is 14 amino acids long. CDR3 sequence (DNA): TGCGCCAGCAGCCAGACAGGGGGAACCTACGAGCAGTACTTC. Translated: CASSQTGGTYEQYF.

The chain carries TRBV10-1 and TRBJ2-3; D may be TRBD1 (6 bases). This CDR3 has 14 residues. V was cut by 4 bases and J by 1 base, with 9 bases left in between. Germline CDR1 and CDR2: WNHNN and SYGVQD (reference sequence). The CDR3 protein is CASSVYRGTDTQYF. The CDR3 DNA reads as TGCGCCAGCAGTGTGTACAGGGGCACAGATACGCAGTATTTT.

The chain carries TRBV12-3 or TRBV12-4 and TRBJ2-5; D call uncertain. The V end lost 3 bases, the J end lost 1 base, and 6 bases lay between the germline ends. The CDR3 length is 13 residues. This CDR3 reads CASSFGFQETQYF. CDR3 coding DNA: TGTGCCAGCAGTTTCGGGTTCCAAGAGACCCAGTACTTC.

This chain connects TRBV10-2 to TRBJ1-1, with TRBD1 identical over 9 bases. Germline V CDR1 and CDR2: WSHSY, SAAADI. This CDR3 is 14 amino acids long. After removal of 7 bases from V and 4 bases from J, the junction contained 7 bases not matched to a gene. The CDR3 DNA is TGCGCCAGCATTAACAGGGGGCTGGGCACTGAAGCTTTCTTT. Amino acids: CASINRGLGTEAFF.

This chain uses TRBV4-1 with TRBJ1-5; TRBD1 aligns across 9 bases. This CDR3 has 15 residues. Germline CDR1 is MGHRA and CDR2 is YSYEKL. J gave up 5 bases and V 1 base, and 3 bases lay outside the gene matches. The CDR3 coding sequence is TGCGCCAGCAGCCAAGCGACAGGGGGAGATCAGCCCCAGCATTTT. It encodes CASSQATGGDQPQHF.

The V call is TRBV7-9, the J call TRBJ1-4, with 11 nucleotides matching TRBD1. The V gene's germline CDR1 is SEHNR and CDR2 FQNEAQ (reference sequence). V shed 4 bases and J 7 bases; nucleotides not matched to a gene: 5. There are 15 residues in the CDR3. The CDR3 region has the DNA TGTGCCAGCAGCTCACCGGGACAGGGGGTTGAAAAACTGTTTTTT. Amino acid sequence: CASSSPGQGVEKLFF.

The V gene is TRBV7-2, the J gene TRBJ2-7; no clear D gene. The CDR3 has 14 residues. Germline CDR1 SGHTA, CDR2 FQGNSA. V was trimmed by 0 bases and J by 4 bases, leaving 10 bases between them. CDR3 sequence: CASSLAGSPYEQYF. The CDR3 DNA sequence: TGTGCCAGCAGCTTAGCGGGGTCTCCTTACGAGCAGTACTTC.

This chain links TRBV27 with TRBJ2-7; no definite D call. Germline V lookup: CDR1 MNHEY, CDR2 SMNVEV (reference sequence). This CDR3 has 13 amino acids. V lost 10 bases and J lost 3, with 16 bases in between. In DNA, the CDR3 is TGTGCCACGAGTTTCGGAAAGTACTACGAGCAGTACTTC. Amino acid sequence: CATSFGKYYEQYF.

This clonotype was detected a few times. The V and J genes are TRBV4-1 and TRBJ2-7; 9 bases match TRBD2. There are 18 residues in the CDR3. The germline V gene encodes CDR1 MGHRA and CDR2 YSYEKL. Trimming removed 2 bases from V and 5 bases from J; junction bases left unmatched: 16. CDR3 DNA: TGCGCCAGCAGCCAAAGGCCCCCGGGACTAGCAGCCAGCGACGAGCAGTACTTC. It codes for CASSQRPPGLAASDEQYF.

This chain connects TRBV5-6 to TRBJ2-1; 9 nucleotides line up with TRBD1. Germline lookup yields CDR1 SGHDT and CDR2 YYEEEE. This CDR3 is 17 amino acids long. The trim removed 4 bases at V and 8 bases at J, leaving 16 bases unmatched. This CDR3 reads CASSQPKQGAIQDEQFF. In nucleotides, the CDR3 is TGTGCCAGCAGCCAACCAAAACAGGGGGCAATTCAGGATGAGCAGTTCTTC.